This T cell receptor beta chain emerged from a study of CD8+ T cells in alopecia areata. Whole-study context: In an open-label trial, patients got 5 to 10 mg tofacitinib twice daily.

Sample treatment: oral pan-JAK inhibitor, 5-10 mg twice daily. Per the germline V gene, CDR1 is MGHDK and CDR2 is SYGVNS. This CDR3 has 15 amino acids. V dropped 3 bases and J dropped 3 bases, with 13 bases sitting between them. Extraction of RNA preceded its reverse transcription into cDNA, which served as the sequencing template. The repertoire was sequenced with immunoSEQ multiplex PCR; TCRdb's copy has only in-frame clones and lacks some. This sample yields about 220,000 clones, of which about 58% are seen a single time; about 1.6% belongs to the top ten. The source is a human donor with alopecia areata. This chain connects TRBV25-1 to TRBJ2-3, with unresolved D. The input for sequencing was CD4+ T cells sorted from blood, taken at week 4, from a patient treated with tofacitinib. CDR3 bases: TGTGCCAGCAGTGACTCTCTCCTACAGACAGATACGCAGTATTTT. Protein product: CASSDSLLQTDTQYF.